This T cell receptor (beta chain) was sequenced for a study of cytomegalovirus exposure and HLA in healthy donors. Study findings and constraints: The listing of roughly 160 TCR beta chains classed them as cytomegalovirus-associated. Many donors carried some public TCRs, although rarity characterized most TCR sequences.

This table comes from immunoSEQ multiplex PCR, and its TCRdb copy is limited to in-frame clones, with some not included. The data show about 110,000 clones, roughly nine tenths seen once. This clone came up a few times. Its cognate antigen is unknown. The CDR3 runs to 14 residues. V lost 4 bases to trimming and J lost 6 bases; unmatched junction nucleotides: 7. Input material: PBMCs. The sequence derives from a woman aged 18-30 years in good health and CMV-seropositive. The rearrangement uses TRBV5-3 and TRBJ1-1; TRBD1 matches at 9 bases. TRBV5-3 has ORF status, its function being uncertain. The CDR3 protein is CARSARDREAEAFF. DNA of the CDR3: TGTGCCAGAAGCGCCCGGGACAGGGAGGCTGAAGCTTTCTTT.